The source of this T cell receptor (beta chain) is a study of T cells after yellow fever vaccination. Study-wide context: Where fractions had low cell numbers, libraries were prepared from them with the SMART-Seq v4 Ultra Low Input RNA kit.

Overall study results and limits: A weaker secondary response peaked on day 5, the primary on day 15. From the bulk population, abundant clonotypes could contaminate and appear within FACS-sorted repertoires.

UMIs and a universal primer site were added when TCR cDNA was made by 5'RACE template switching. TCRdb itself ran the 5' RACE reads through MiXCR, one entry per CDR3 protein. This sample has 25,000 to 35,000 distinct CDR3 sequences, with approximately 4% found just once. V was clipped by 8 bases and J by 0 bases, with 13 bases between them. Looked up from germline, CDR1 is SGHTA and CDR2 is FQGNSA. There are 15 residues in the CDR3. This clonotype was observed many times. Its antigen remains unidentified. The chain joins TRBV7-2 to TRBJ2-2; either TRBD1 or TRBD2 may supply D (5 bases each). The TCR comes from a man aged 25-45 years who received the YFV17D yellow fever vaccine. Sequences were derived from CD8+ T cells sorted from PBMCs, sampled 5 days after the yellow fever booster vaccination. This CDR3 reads CASGWGWSNTGELFF. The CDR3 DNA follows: TGTGCCAGCGGTTGGGGGTGGTCGAACACCGGGGAGCTGTTTTTT.